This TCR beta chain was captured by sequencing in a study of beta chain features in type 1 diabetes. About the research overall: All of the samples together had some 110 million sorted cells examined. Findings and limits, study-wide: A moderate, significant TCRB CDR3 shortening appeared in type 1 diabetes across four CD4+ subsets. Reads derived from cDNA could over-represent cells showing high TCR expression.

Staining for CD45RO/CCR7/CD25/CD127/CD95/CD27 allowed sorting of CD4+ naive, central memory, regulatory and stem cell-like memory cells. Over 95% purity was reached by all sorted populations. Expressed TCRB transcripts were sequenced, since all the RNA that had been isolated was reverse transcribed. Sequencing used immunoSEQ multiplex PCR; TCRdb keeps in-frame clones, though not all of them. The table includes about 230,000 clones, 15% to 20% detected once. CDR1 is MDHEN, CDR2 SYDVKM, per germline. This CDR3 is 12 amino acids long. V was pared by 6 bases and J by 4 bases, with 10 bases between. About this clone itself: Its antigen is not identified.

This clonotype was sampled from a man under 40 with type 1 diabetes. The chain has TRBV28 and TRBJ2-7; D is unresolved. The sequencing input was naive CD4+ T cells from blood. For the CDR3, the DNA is TGTGCCAGCAGGGAAGGGCAGTACGAGCAGTACTTC. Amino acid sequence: CASREGQYEQYF.